The sample holds many counts of the clone carrying this T cell receptor beta chain. Antigen: not known. The data were taken from a study of T cells in Graves' hyperthyroidism and ophthalmopathy. The CDR3 sequence is 15 residues long. V lost 5 bases to trimming and J lost 5 bases; unmatched junction nucleotides: 11. CDR1 and CDR2 (germline): PRHDT, FYEKMQ (reference sequence). Fresh peripheral blood, roughly 9.6 ml, was the source of the PBMCs. Findings and caveats of the study: Researchers found most expanded thyroid clonotypes above 0.001 in blood as well.

TCR beta CDR3 sequences were amplified from RNA transcripts. The HTBI set primed first-round TCR CDR3 RT-PCR. TCRdb re-called the multiplex PCR reads with MiXCR, one entry per CDR3 protein. The sample includes around 500,000 distinct CDR3 sequences, about 15% seen only once; the top ten take roughly 17%. Sequenced input: blood. The TCR sequence derives from a woman between 18 and 29 years old with Graves' hyperthyroidism. The rearrangement links TRBV13 to TRBJ1-1, with TRBD1 matching over 7 bases. The CDR3 nucleotides read TGTGCCAGCAGCCGGCCCCTGGCAGGGGGAACTGAAGCTTTCTTT. This sequence encodes CASSRPLAGGTEAFF.